These 32 T cell receptor beta chains share one sample of origin, sequenced in a study of glioma-infiltrating T cells. The iRepertoire nested amplicon-rescue multiplex PCR amplified TCR alpha and beta CDR3s from RNA. MiXCR, run by TCRdb on the multiplex PCR reads, gives a single entry per CDR3 protein. The profile shows about 140,000 distinct CDR3 sequences, approximately 40% of them singletons. Sequencing input: glioma tissue, nonneoplastic brain tissue, or PBMCs (not recorded which). The receptors originated from a human donor with low-grade glioma or glioblastoma, undergoing nonglioma brain surgery, or in good health (not recorded which).

This clonotype was counted only a few times. The chain recombines TRBV15 with TRBJ2-3; D remains ambiguous. V was clipped by 1 base and J by 0 bases, with 5 bases between them. The CDR3 is 14 residues long. From germline, CDR1 is LNHNV and CDR2 YYDKDF (reference sequence). The CDR3 sequence: CATSRGGSTDTQYF. CDR3 nucleotides: TGTGCCACCAGCAGAGGCGGAAGCACAGATACGCAGTATTTT.

There are a few counts of this clonotype. The rearrangement links TRBV7-2 to TRBJ2-1, with D unresolved. CDR1 is SGHTA and CDR2 is FQGNSA in the germline V gene. V dropped 0 bases and J dropped 14 bases, with 17 bases sitting between them. The CDR3 is made up of 14 amino acids. CDR3 residues: CASSLASLSEMKFF. The CDR3 bases are TGTGCCAGCAGCTTAGCGAGCTTATCTGAGATGAAGTTCTTC.

V and J are TRBV18 and TRBJ1-1, with a tentative D call TRBD1 (6 bases). Trimming cost V 9 bases and J 4 bases, with 21 bases left between them. The CDR3 spans 15 residues. Germline V gene lookup returns CDR1 KGHSH and CDR2 LQKENI. CDR3 residues: CASGKVDSGATEAFF. The DNA of the CDR3 is TGTGCCAGTGGGAAGGTGGACAGCGGAGCCACTGAAGCTTTCTTT.

In its sample, this clonotype was seen many times. The genes are TRBV6-2 or TRBV6-3 and TRBJ2-7, with unresolved D. Trimming stripped 2 bases from V and 3 bases from J, with 11 bases between. Germline CDR1 is MNHEY and CDR2 is SVGEGT. The CDR3 has 14 residues. The chain's CDR3 is CASSYRQDDYEQYF. DNA of the CDR3: TGTGCCAGCAGTTACAGACAAGACGACTACGAGCAGTACTTC.

The rearrangement joins TRBV5-4 to TRBJ2-7; D gene uncertain. The DNA end is a closer match to TRBJ2-1, so the J assignment may be wrong. The germline V gene has CDR1 SGHNT and CDR2 YYREEE (reference sequence). There are 12 residues in the CDR3. This CDR3 is CASSLAGSKQFF. The CDR3 DNA reads TGTGCCAGCAGCTTGGCCGGAAGCAAGCAGTTCTTC.

The V and J genes are TRBV6-1 and TRBJ1-1, with a weak D call TRBD1 (6 bases). The CDR3 runs to 14 residues. Germline V gene data show CDR1 as MNHNS and CDR2 as SASEGT. V shed 8 bases and J shed 4 bases, with 17 bases lying between them. CDR3 nucleotide sequence: TGTGCCAGCGCGCGTCGGGGGCGACGCACTGAAGCTTTCTTT. Its translation is CASARRGRRTEAFF.

J is TRBJ2-1 and V is TRBV6-1; 7 bases are a match to TRBD1. The V segment lost 6 bases and the J segment 3 bases; nucleotides outside the gene matches: 8. The CDR3 is 15 residues long. Germline assignment: CDR1 MNHNS and CDR2 SASEGT. In DNA form, the CDR3 reads TGTGCCAGCAGAACCCGGACAGGTAACTACAATGAGCAGTTCTTC. The encoded protein is CASRTRTGNYNEQFF.

This clonotype showed up just a few times. V usage is TRBV6-1 and J usage is TRBJ1-2; maybe TRBD1 (5 bases). Germline V gene sequence: CDR1 MNHNS, CDR2 SASEGT. The V end was cut by 6 bases, the J end by 4 bases, with 12 bases between. The CDR3 contains 13 residues. CDR3 nucleotide sequence: TGTGCCAGCAGCCAAACAGGAAGCTATGGCTACACCTTC. Protein product: CASSQTGSYGYTF.

The chain uses TRBV19 and TRBJ2-5; possible D gene TRBD1, 5 bases. The germline V and J ends were trimmed by 3 bases and 5 bases, with 13 bases remaining between them. CDR3 size: 14 residues. Germline values: CDR1 LNHDA, CDR2 SQIVND (reference sequence). The CDR3 sequence: CASSIQGNLETQYF. In nucleotides, the CDR3 is TGTGCCAGTAGTATCCAGGGAAATCTGGAGACCCAGTACTTC.

This chain joins TRBV15 and TRBJ1-3; D perhaps matches TRBD1 (6 bases). Per the germline V gene, CDR1 is LNHNV and CDR2 is YYDKDF (reference sequence). Deletions cut 7 bases from V and 0 bases from J, with 13 bases between. This CDR3 has 15 residues. CDR3 nucleotide sequence: TGTGCCACCATCAGGGACATCAGCTCTGGAAACACCATATATTTT. Translating gives CATIRDISSGNTIYF.

Points on this clonotype: The junction shows a germline mismatch at one end, possibly a read error. The chain links TRBV20-1 to TRBJ2-1, with D tentatively TRBD1 (9 bases). The CDR3 consists of 15 residues. Germline values: CDR1 DFQATT, CDR2 SNEGSKA (reference sequence). The CDR3 DNA reads as TGCAGTGCTTTAAGGGGGACAGGGACTAGAAATGAGCAGCTCTTC. This sequence encodes CSALRGTGTRNEQLF.

To note about this clonotype: One end of the junction does not line up with germline, which may come from a read error. This chain links TRBV7-2 with TRBJ2-5, with D possibly being TRBD1 (6 bases). This CDR3 region has 14 residues. CDR1 is SGHTA, CDR2 FQGNSA, per germline. The CDR3, as DNA: TGTGTCAGCAGCTTAGCTCAGGGGCAAGAGACCCAGTACTTC. Translated: CVSSLAQGQETQYF.

This clonotype was counted a few times. The rearrangement uses TRBV4-1 and TRBJ2-7, with unresolved D. CDR3 length: 15 amino acids. Germline V gives CDR1 MGHRA, CDR2 YSYEKL. V lost 3 bases to trimming and J lost 1 base, with 13 bases between them. The CDR3 sequence is CASSQPKAASYEQYF. CDR3 nucleotide sequence: TGCGCCAGCAGCCAGCCGAAAGCTGCTTCCTACGAGCAGTACTTC.

This clonotype was counted only a few times. The rearrangement uses TRBV7-9 and TRBJ2-7, with TRBD1 as a possible D gene (5 bases). This CDR3 contains 12 residues. Germline V lookup: CDR1 SEHNR, CDR2 FQNEAQ (reference sequence). Trimming shortened V by 4 bases and J by 2 bases, and 6 bases separated the two germline ends. The CDR3 here is CASSSGTYEQYF. CDR3 bases: TGTGCCAGCAGCTCAGGGACCTACGAGCAGTACTTC.

This clonotype was recorded at least ten times. This chain joins TRBV27 and TRBJ1-2; no firm D call. V was trimmed by 6 bases and J by 8 bases, leaving 10 bases between them. The CDR3 spans 11 residues. The germline V gene has CDR1 MNHEY and CDR2 SMNVEV (reference sequence). This CDR3 reads CASSLWEGYTF. CDR3 bases: TGTGCCAGCAGCCTCTGGGAGGGCTACACCTTC.

The chain joins TRBV6-1 to TRBJ2-7; tentatively, D is TRBD2 (6 bases). Per the germline V gene, CDR1 is MNHNS and CDR2 is SASEGT. The CDR3 contains 13 residues. The germline V and J ends were trimmed by 5 bases and 4 bases, with 12 bases remaining between them. The CDR3 region is CASSPPGLYEQYF. The CDR3, as DNA: TGTGCCAGCAGTCCGCCGGGACTTTACGAGCAGTACTTC.

This chain links TRBV10-3 with TRBJ1-1, with 9 bases that match TRBD1. The CDR3 consists of 12 residues. Losses at the gene ends were 6 bases for V and 4 bases for J; bases not matched to a gene: 0. CDR1 and CDR2 from the germline V gene are ENHRY and SYGVKD. The CDR3 DNA follows: TGTGCCATCAGGACAGGGGGCACTGAAGCTTTCTTT. It encodes CAIRTGGTEAFF.

The chain uses TRBV20-1 and TRBJ1-2, with D perhaps matching TRBD1 (5 bases). Deletions cut 0 bases from V and 2 bases from J, with 22 bases between. From germline, CDR1 is DFQATT and CDR2 SNEGSKA (reference sequence). The CDR3 consists of 18 residues. The DNA of the CDR3 is TGCAGTGCTAGAGATCAGAACGGAGTGGGACGGTGGAACTATGGCTACACCTTC. It encodes CSARDQNGVGRWNYGYTF.

The V call is TRBV20-1, the J call TRBJ1-1; 7 nucleotides align to TRBD1. Germline V gives CDR1 DFQATT, CDR2 SNEGSKA (reference sequence). The CDR3 length is 14 residues. Germline trimming cut 6 bases from V and 1 base from J; bases unmatched to any gene: 8. The CDR3 bases are TGCAGTGCGGCCGACAGGGTGGGGAACACTGAAGCTTTCTTT. Protein product: CSAADRVGNTEAFF.

The chain is built from TRBV2 and TRBJ2-7; a weak D match, TRBD1 (5 bases). Per germline, CDR1 SNHLY and CDR2 FYNNEI. The CDR3 runs to 12 residues. Trimming cost V 3 bases and J 7 bases, with 10 bases left between them. The CDR3 loop is CASSDQGKEQYF. CDR3 DNA: TGTGCCAGCAGTGACCAGGGAAAGGAGCAGTACTTC.

This chain links TRBV7-9 with TRBJ1-2, with D hard to call. CDR3 length: 16 residues. From germline, CDR1 is SEHNR and CDR2 FQNEAQ (reference sequence). V was shortened by 1 base and J by 3 bases, with 15 bases between the two germline ends. As DNA, the CDR3 is TGTGCCAGCAGCTTAGTTTGGAGAGGACGGCACTATGGCTACACCTTC. It yields the protein CASSLVWRGRHYGYTF.

The CDR3 loop is CASSSLQGNIQYF. The CDR3 DNA follows: TGTGCCAGCAGTTCCCTACAGGGGAACATTCAGTACTTC. The chain links TRBV6-5 to TRBJ2-4, with 7 bases fitting TRBD1. Germline values: CDR1 MNHEY, CDR2 SVGAGI. CDR3 length equals 13 residues. The trim removed 4 bases at V and 7 bases at J, leaving 4 bases unmatched.

This clonotype was recorded a few times. The rearrangement uses TRBV24-1 and TRBJ2-1; D not resolved. This CDR3 has 13 residues. V was shortened by 0 bases and J by 10 bases, with 9 bases between the two germline ends. Germline loops: CDR1 KGHDR, CDR2 SFDVKD. The CDR3 protein is CATSDLHGPEQFF. In DNA form, the CDR3 reads TGTGCCACCAGTGATTTGCATGGCCCAGAGCAGTTCTTC.

This chain links TRBV29-1 with TRBJ2-1; TRBD2 might be the D (6 bases). The ends were cut back, 0 bases at V and 8 bases at J, with 8 bases in the middle. Germline CDR1 SQVTM, CDR2 ANQGSEA. The CDR3 is made up of 12 amino acids. The CDR3 is CSVEDPGDEQFF. CDR3 DNA: TGCAGCGTTGAAGATCCGGGGGATGAGCAGTTCTTC.

J is TRBJ2-1 and V is TRBV6-1; 11 bases match TRBD2. The CDR3 is 16 residues long. V shed 2 bases, J shed 6 bases, and the junction held 6 bases outside the gene matches. Germline V gives CDR1 MNHNS, CDR2 SASEGT. Here the CDR3 reads CASSESGTSGSNEQFF. CDR3 sequence (DNA): TGTGCCAGCAGTGAATCAGGGACTAGCGGATCCAATGAGCAGTTCTTC.

This clonotype was observed at least ten times. The chain employs TRBV4-2 and TRBJ1-2; 8 bases fit TRBD1. V shed 0 bases and J 8 bases; nucleotides not matched to a gene: 8. Per the germline V gene, CDR1 is LGHNA and CDR2 is YNFKEQ. This CDR3 has 15 residues. CDR3 sequence (DNA): TGTGCCAGCAGCCAAGAACAGGGGGTTGTGCGGGGCTACACCTTC. Its translation is CASSQEQGVVRGYTF.

J is TRBJ2-1 and V is TRBV4-1, with D tentatively TRBD2 (6 bases). This CDR3 has 12 amino acids. CDR1 is MGHRA and CDR2 is YSYEKL in the germline V gene. Trimming stripped 1 base from V and 14 bases from J, with 12 bases between. CDR3 sequence (DNA): TGCGCCAGCAGCCAAGTCCGGGACTTGAAGTTCTTC. Translated: CASSQVRDLKFF.

The chain joins TRBV11-2 to TRBJ2-7; D ambiguous. Germline V gene lookup returns CDR1 SGHAT and CDR2 FQNNGV. V lost 6 bases and J 5 bases, leaving 11 bases between the germline ends. The CDR3 runs 12 residues. CDR3 DNA sequence: TGTGCCAGCAGTCAAGCCGTCGACGAGCAGTACTTC. Translation: CASSQAVDEQYF.

This clonotype was recorded many times. The chain combines TRBV6-2 or TRBV6-3 with TRBJ1-1; TRBD1 matches 10 bases. The germline CDR1 and CDR2 sequences are MNHEY and SVGEGT. The CDR3 extends over 19 amino acids. Trimming removed 0 bases from V and 2 bases from J; junction bases left unmatched: 12. The CDR3 loop is CASSYSQRTGGIGNTEAFF. As DNA, the CDR3 is TGTGCCAGCAGTTACTCCCAACGGACAGGGGGGATAGGAAACACTGAAGCTTTCTTT.

The CDR3 nucleotides read TGTGCCAGCAGTCGGAGGGCCCCCTCTGAGGGTTATGGCTACACCTTC. Translated, it gives CASSRRAPSEGYGYTF. The V and J genes are TRBV2 and TRBJ1-2; D is uncertain. The CDR3 has 16 residues. The germline V gene encodes CDR1 SNHLY and CDR2 FYNNEI. V lost 5 bases and J 5 bases, leaving 21 bases between the germline ends.

This clonotype was seen a single time. Since a much larger clone is just one base distant, this may be a read error. The rearrangement uses TRBV27 and TRBJ2-3, with D possibly being TRBD1 or TRBD2 (5 bases each). Germline CDR1 MNHEY, CDR2 SMNVEV (reference sequence). CDR3 length equals 13 residues. CDR3 sequence: CASSWGPGDTRYF. CDR3 in DNA: TGTGCCAGCAGTTGGGGACCTGGCGATACGCGGTATTTT.

This chain joins TRBV5-1 and TRBJ2-3; D may be TRBD2 (5 bases). Germline V lookup: CDR1 SGHRS, CDR2 YFSETQ. CDR3 length equals 13 residues. CDR3 sequence reads: CALGLAHTDTQYF. The CDR3 DNA sequence: TGCGCACTTGGACTGGCCCATACGGATACGCAGTATTTT.